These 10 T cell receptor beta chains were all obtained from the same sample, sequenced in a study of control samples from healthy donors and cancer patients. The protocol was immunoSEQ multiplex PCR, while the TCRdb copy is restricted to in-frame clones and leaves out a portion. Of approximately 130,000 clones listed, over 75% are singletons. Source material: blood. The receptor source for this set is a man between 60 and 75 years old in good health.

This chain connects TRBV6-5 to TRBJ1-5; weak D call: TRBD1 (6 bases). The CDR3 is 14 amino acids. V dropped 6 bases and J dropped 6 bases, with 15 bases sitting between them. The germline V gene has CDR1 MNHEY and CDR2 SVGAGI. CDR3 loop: CASRDSSGGQPQHF. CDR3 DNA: TGTGCCAGCAGGGACAGTAGCGGTGGTCAGCCCCAGCATTTT.

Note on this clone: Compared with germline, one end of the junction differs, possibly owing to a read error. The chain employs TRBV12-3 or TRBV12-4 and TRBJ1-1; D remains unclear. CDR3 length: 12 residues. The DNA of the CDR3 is TGTGCCAGCAGTTTAATTCTAGGGAACGAAGCGTTT. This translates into CASSLILGNEAF.

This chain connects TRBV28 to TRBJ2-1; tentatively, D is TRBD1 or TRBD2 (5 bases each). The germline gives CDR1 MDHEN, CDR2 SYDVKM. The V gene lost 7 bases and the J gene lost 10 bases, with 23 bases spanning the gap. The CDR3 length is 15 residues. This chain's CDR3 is CASNIPGPPVGEQFF. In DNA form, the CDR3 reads TGTGCCAGCAATATCCCGGGGCCCCCCGTAGGAGAGCAGTTCTTC.

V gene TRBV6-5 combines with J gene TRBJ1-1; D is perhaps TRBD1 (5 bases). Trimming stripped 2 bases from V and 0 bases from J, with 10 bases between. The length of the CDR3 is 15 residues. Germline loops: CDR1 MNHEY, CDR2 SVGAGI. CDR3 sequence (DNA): TGTGCCAGCAGTTACGCGAGGACAATGAACACTGAAGCTTTCTTT. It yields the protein CASSYARTMNTEAFF.

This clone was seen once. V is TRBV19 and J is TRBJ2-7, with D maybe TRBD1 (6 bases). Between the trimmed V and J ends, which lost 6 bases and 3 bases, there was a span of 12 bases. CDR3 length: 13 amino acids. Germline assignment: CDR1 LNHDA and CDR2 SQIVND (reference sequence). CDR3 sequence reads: CASRRDKDYEQYF. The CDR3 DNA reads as TGTGCCAGTAGGAGGGACAAGGACTACGAGCAGTACTTC.

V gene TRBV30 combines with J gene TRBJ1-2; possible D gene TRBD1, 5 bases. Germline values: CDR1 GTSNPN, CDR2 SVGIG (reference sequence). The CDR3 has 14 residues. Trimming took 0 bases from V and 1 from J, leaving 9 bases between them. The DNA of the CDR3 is TGTGCCTGGAGTGTGGGGGGAAGTAACTATGGCTACACCTTC. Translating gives CAWSVGGSNYGYTF.

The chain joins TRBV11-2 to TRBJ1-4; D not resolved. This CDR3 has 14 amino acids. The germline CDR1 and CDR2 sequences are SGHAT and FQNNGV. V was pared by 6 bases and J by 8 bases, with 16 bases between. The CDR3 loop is CASRGMPEGEKLFF. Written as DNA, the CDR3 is TGTGCCAGCAGGGGGATGCCAGAAGGGGAAAAACTGTTTTTT.

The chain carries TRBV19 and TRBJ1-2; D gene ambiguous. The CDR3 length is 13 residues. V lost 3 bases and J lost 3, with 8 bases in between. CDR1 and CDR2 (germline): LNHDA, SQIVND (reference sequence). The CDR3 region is CASSIDGYYGYTF. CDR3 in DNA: TGTGCCAGTAGTATCGACGGCTACTATGGCTACACCTTC.

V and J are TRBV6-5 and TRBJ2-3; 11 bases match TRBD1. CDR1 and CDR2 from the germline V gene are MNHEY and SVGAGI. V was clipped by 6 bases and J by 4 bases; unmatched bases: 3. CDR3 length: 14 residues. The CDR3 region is CASRGDRGSDTQYF. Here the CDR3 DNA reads TGTGCCAGCAGGGGGGACAGGGGGTCAGATACGCAGTATTTT.

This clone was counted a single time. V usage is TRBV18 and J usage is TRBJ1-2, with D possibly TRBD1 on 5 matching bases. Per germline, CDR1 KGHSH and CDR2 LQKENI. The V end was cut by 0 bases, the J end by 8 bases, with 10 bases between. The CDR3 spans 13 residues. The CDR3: CASSPPPREGYTF. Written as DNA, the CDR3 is TGTGCCAGCTCACCACCGCCCAGGGAGGGCTACACCTTC.